This T cell receptor beta chain came from a study of T cells after yellow fever vaccination. In the study overall: Researchers used SMART-Seq v4 Ultra Low Input to prepare fractions that had low cell numbers.

5'RACE template switching added a universal primer site and UMIs to TCR cDNA. MiXCR was run by TCRdb on the 5' RACE reads, yielding one entry per CDR3 protein. Of about 320,000 distinct CDR3 sequences detected, 3.5% to 5% appear once; the ten largest clones hold roughly 21%. This clonotype was sampled from a man between 18 and 35 years old who received the YFV17D yellow fever vaccine. The sample in question was PBMCs, obtained 15 days after the yellow fever booster vaccination.

The CDR3 here is CASSQDRLYF. The CDR3 DNA sequence: TGTGCCAGCAGCCAAGATCGACTGTACTTC. The chain couples TRBV3-2 to TRBJ2-4. TRBV3-2 is classified as a pseudogene. There are 10 residues in the CDR3.